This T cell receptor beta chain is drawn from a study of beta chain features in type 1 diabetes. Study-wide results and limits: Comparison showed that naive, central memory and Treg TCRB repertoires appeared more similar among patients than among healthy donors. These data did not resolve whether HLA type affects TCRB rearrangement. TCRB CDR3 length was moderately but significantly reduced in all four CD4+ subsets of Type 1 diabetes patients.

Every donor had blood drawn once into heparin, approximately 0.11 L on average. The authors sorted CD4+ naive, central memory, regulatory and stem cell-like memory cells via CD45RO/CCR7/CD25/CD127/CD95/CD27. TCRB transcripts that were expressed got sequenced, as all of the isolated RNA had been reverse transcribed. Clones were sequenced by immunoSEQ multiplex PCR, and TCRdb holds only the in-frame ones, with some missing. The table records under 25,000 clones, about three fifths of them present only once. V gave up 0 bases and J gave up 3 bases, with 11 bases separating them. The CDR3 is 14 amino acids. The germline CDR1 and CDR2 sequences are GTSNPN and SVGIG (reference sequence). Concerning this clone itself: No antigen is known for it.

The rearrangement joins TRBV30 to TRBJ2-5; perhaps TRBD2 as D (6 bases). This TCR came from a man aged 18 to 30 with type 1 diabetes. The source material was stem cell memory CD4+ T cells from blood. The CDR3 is CAWSVRLAKETQYF. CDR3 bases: TGTGCCTGGAGTGTAAGGCTAGCGAAAGAGACCCAGTACTTC.